This TCR beta chain originates from a study of blood T cells in healthy people across ages. From germline, CDR1 is LGHNA and CDR2 YNFKEQ. This CDR3 region has 14 residues. Trimming took 3 bases from V and 4 from J; bases not matched to a gene: 0. With a J-beta primer mix and a sample-barcoded 5' primer, a second PCR ran about 7 to 11 cycles. TCRdb reanalysed the 5' RACE reads using MiXCR and keeps one entry per CDR3 protein. Of roughly 640,000 distinct CDR3 sequences listed, about 28% are singletons. This TCR was recovered from a woman aged 80 or older in good health. The sequenced sample consisted of blood. The chain carries TRBV4-2 and TRBJ2-7, with 13 bases fitting TRBD2. The CDR3 DNA reads TGTGCCAGCAGCCAGACTAGCGGGAGGTACGAGCAGTACTTC. It codes for CASSQTSGRYEQYF.